Sequencing of this T cell receptor beta chain was carried out in a study of shared clonotypes between healthy human individuals. Study-level results: A few donors held approximately 4.6% of naive CD4 clonotypes in common.

CD45RO-negative, CCR7-selected cells formed the naive CD8 fraction, which excluded terminally differentiated effector memory CD45RA+ cells. Donors were healthy HIV-negative adults without recently reported acute infections or vaccinations. Method: immunoSEQ multiplex PCR; TCRdb's copy keeps in-frame clones and lacks some. The table has more than 2 million clones, approximately 92% seen once. Details on this clone: The antigen remains undetermined.

Trimming cost V 5 bases and J 3 bases; bases outside gene matches: 9. The CDR3 is made up of 15 amino acids. CDR1 SGHTA and CDR2 FQGNSA come from the germline V gene. This receptor was obtained from a man younger than 35 in good health. Some clones in this sample may be carry-over from other donors' samples. The chain carries TRBV7-2 and TRBJ2-7; 8 nucleotides line up with TRBD1. Source material: naive CD8+ T cells from PBMCs. The DNA of the CDR3 is TGTGCCAGCAGCATTGGGACAGGAAGGTTCTACGAGCAGTACTTC. Encoded protein: CASSIGTGRFYEQYF.